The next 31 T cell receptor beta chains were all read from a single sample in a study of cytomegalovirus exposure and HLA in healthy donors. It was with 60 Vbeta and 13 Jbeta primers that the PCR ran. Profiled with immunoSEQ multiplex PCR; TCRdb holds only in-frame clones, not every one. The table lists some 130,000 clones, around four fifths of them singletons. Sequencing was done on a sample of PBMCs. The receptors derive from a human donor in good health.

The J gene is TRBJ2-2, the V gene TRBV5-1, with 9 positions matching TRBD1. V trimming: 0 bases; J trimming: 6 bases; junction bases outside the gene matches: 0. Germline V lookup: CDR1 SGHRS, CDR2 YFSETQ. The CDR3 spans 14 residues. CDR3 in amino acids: CASSLGQGAGELFF. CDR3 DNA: TGCGCCAGCAGCTTGGGACAGGGGGCCGGGGAGCTGTTTTTT.

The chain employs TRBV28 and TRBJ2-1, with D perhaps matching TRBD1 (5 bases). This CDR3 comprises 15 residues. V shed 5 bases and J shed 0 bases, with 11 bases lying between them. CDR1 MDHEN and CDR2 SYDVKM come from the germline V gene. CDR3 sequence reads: CASSPHGASYNEQFF. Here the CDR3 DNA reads TGTGCCAGCAGTCCCCATGGGGCCTCCTACAATGAGCAGTTCTTC.

Written as DNA, the CDR3 is TGCGCCAGCAGGGGGACAGGGGCCTACGAGCAGTACTTC. Protein product: CASRGTGAYEQYF. The chain employs TRBV5-1 and TRBJ2-7; 10 bases are shared with TRBD1. The germline V gene has CDR1 SGHRS and CDR2 YFSETQ. V gave up 5 bases and J gave up 2 bases; unmatched junction bases: 1. The CDR3 extends over 13 amino acids.

Written as DNA, the CDR3 is TGTGCCAGCAGTTACTCGGGCCAGGGGGGTTACGAGCAGTACTTC. It codes for CASSYSGQGGYEQYF. The chain uses TRBV6-5 and TRBJ2-7; possibly TRBD1 for D (7 bases). The V end lost 0 bases, the J end lost 4 bases, and 13 bases lay between the germline ends. CDR3 size: 15 residues. Germline CDR1 and CDR2: MNHEY and SVGAGI.

CDR3 nucleotides: TGTGCCAGCAATTATGGGGAAGACAGCCACTATGGCTACACCTTC. This translates into CASNYGEDSHYGYTF. The chain has TRBV6-6 and TRBJ1-2, with a tentative D call TRBD1 (5 bases). The CDR3 length is 15 residues. Germline V gives CDR1 MNHNY, CDR2 SVGAGI (reference sequence). V lost 7 bases, J lost 3 bases, and 18 bases lay in between.

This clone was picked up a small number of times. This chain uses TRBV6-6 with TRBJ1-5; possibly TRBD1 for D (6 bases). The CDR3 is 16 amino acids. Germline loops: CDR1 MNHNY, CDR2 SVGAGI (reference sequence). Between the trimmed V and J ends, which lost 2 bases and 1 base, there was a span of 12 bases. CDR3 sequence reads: CASSYLTGPSNQPQHF. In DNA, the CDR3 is TGTGCCAGCAGTTACCTCACAGGGCCGAGCAATCAGCCCCAGCATTTT.

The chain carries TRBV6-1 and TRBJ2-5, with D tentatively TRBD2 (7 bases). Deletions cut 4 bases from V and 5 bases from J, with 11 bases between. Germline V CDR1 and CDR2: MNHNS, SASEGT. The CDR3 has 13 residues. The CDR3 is CASSGEGGETQYF. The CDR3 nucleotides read TGTGCCAGCAGTGGAGAGGGGGGGGAGACCCAGTACTTC.

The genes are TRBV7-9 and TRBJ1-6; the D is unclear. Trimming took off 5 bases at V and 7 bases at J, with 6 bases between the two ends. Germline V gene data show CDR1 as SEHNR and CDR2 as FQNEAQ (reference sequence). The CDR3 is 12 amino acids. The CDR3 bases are TGTGCCAGCAGCCGGGAGAATTCACCCCTCCACTTT. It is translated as CASSRENSPLHF. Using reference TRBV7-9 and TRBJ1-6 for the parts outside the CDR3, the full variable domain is DTGVSQNPRHKITKRGQNVTFRCDPISEHNRLYWYRQTLGQGPEFLTYFQNEAQLEKSRLLSDRFSAERPKGSFSTLEIQRTEQGDSAMYLCASSRENSPLHFGNGTRLTVT.

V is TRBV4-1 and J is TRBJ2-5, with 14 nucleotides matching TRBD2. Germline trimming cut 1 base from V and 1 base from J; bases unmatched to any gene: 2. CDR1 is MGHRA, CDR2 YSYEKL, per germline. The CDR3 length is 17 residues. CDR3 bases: TGCGCCAGCAGCCAAGTCGGACTAGCGGGGGGCCAAGAGACCCAGTACTTC. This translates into CASSQVGLAGGQETQYF.

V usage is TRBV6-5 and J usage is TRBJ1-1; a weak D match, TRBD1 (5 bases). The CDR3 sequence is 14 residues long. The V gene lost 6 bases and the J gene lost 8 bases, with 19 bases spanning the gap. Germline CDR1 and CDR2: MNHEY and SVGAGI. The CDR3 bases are TGTGCCAGCAGCCTAGTCGACAGCCCGAGCGAAGCTTTCTTT. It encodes CASSLVDSPSEAFF.

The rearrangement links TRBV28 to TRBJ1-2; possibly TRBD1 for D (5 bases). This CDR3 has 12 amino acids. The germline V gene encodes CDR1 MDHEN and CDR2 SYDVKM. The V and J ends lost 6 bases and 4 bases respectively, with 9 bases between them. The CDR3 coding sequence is TGTGCCAGCAGATGGGGCCCCTATGGCTACACCTTC. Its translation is CASRWGPYGYTF.

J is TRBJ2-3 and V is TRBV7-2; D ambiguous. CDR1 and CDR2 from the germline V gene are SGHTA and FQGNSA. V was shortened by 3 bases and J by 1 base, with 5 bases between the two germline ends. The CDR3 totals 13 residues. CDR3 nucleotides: TGTGCCAGCAGCTTTTCAGGCACAGATACGCAGTATTTT. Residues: CASSFSGTDTQYF.

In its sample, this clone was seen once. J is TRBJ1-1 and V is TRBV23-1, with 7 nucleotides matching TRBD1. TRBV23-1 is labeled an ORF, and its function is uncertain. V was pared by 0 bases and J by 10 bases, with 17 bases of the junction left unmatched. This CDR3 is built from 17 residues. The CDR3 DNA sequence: TGCGCCAGCAGTCAATCCCTAACCCCTGGACAGGTTCTGGGAGCTTTCTTT. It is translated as CASSQSLTPGQVLGAFF.

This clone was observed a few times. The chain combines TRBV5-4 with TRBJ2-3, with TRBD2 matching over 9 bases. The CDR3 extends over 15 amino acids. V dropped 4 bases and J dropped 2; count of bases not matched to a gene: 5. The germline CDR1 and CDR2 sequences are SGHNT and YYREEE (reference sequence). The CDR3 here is CASSQAGGPTDTQYF. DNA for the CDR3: TGTGCCAGCAGCCAAGCGGGGGGTCCCACAGATACGCAGTATTTT. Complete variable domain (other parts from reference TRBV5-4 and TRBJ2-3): ETGVTQSPTHLIKTRGQQVTLRCSSQSGHNTVSWYQQALGQGPQFIFQYYREEENGRGNFPPRFSGLQFPNYSSELNVNALELDDSALYLCASSQAGGPTDTQYFGPGTRLTVL.

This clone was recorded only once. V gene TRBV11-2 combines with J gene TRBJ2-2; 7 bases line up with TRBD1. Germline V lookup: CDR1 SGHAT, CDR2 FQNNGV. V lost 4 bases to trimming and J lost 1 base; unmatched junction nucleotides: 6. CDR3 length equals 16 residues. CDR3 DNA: TGTGCCAGCAGCTCGCTCAGGACAGGGAACACCGGGGAGCTGTTTTTT. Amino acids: CASSSLRTGNTGELFF.

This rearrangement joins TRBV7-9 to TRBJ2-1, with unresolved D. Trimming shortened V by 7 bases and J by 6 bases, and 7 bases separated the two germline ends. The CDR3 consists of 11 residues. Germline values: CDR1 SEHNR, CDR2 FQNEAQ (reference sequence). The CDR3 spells CASISGNEQFF. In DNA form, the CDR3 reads TGTGCCAGCATATCGGGCAATGAGCAGTTCTTC. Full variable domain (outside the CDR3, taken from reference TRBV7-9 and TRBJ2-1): DTGVSQNPRHKITKRGQNVTFRCDPISEHNRLYWYRQTLGQGPEFLTYFQNEAQLEKSRLLSDRFSAERPKGSFSTLEIQRTEQGDSAMYLCASISGNEQFFGPGTRLTVL.

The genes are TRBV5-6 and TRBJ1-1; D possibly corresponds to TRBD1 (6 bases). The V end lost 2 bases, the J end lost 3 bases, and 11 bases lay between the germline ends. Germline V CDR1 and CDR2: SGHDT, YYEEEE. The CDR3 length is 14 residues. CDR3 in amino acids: CASSLPPGDTEAFF. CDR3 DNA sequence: TGTGCCAGCAGCTTACCTCCAGGGGACACTGAAGCTTTCTTT.

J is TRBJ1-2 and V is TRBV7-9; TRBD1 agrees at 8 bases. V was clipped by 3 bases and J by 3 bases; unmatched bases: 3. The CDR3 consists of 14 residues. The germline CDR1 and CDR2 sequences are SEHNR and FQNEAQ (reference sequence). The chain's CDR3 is CASSFGTGYYGYTF. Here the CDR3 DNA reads TGTGCCAGCAGCTTCGGGACAGGATACTATGGCTACACCTTC.

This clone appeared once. CDR3 amino acids: CASSRDRLREQYF. CDR3 DNA: TGTGCCAGCAGCCGGGACAGATTACGAGAGCAGTACTTC. This chain uses TRBV6-5 with TRBJ2-7, with 7 bases lining up with TRBD1. This CDR3 region has 13 residues. V dropped 6 bases and J dropped 7; count of bases not matched to a gene: 9. Germline assignment: CDR1 MNHEY and CDR2 SVGAGI.

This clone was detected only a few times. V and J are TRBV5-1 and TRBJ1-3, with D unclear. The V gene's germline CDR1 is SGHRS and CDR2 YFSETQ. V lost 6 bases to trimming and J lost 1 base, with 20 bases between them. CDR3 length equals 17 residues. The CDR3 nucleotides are TGCGCCAGCACCTCTAGGGAGGGTGTATTTTCTGGAAACACCATATATTTT. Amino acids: CASTSREGVFSGNTIYF. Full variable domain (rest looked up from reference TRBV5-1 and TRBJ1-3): KAGVTQTPRYLIKTRGQQVTLSCSPISGHRSVSWYQQTPGQGLQFLFEYFSETQRNKGNFPGRFSGRQFSNSRSEMNVSTLELGDSALYLCASTSREGVFSGNTIYFGEGSWLTVV.

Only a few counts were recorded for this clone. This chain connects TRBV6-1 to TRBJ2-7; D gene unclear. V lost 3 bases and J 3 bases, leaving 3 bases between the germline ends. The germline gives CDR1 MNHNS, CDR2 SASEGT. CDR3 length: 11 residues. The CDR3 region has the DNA TGTGCCAGCAGTGACTACTACGAGCAGTACTTC. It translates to CASSDYYEQYF.

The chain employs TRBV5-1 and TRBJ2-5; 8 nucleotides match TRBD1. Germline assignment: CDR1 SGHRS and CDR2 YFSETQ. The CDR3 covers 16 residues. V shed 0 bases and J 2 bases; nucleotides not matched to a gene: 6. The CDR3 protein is CASSLAGTGGQETQYF. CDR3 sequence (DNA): TGCGCCAGCAGCTTGGCCGGGACAGGTGGGCAAGAGACCCAGTACTTC.

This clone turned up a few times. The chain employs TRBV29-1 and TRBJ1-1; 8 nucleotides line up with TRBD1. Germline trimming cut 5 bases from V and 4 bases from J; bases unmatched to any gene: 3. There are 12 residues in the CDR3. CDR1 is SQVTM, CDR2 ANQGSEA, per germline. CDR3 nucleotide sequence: TGCAGCGTTACCGACAGGGGCACTGAAGCTTTCTTT. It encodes CSVTDRGTEAFF.

Here the CDR3 DNA reads TGTGCCATCAGTGATGGCGTTACCCCGGAGACAGACGAGCAGTACTTC. This codes for CAISDGVTPETDEQYF. This rearrangement joins TRBV10-3 to TRBJ2-7; D is perhaps TRBD1 (5 bases). V was clipped by 3 bases and J by 5 bases, with 20 bases between them. The CDR3 loop spans 16 amino acids. The germline V gene encodes CDR1 ENHRY and CDR2 SYGVKD.

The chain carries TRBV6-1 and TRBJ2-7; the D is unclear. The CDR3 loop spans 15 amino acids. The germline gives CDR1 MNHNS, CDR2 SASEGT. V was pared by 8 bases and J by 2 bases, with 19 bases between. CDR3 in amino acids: CASGRSAEPTYEQYF. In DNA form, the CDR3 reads TGTGCCAGCGGCCGGTCGGCGGAGCCGACCTACGAGCAGTACTTC.

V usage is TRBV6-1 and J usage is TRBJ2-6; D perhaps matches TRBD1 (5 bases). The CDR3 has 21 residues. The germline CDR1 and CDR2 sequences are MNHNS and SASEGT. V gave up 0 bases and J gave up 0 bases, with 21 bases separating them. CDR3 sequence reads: CASSEAPHPRQKRSGANVLTF. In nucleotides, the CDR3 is TGTGCCAGCAGTGAAGCGCCGCATCCGAGACAGAAACGCTCTGGGGCCAACGTCCTGACTTTC.

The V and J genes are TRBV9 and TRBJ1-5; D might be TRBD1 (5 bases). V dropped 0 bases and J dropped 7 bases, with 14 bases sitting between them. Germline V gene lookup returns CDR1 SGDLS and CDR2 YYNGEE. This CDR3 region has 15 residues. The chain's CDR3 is CASSVGGDRQQPQHF. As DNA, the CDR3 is TGTGCCAGCAGCGTAGGGGGGGACCGCCAGCAGCCCCAGCATTTT. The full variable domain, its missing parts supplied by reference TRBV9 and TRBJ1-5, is DSGVTQTPKHLITATGQRVTLRCSPRSGDLSVYWYQQSLDQGLQFLIQYYNGEERAKGNILERFSAQQFPDLHSELNLSSLELGDSALYFCASSVGGDRQQPQHFGDGTRLSIL.

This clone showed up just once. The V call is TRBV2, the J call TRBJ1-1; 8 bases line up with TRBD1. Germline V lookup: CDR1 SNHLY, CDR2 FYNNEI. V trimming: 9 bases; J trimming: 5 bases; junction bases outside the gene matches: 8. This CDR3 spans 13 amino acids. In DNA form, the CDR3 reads TGTGCCAGGCGACAGGGGAGGCGGACTGAAGCTTTCTTT. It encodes CARRQGRRTEAFF. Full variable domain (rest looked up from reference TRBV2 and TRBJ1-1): EPEVTQTPSHQVTQMGQEVILRCVPISNHLYFYWYRQILGQKVEFLVSFYNNEISEKSEIFDDQFSVERPDGSNFTLKIRSTKLEDSAMYFCARRQGRRTEAFFGQGTRLTVV.

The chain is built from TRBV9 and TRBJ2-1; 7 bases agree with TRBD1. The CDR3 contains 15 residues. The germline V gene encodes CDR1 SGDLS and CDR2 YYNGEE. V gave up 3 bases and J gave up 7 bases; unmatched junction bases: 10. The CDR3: CASSGRDSLVNEQFF. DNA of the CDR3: TGTGCCAGCAGCGGACGGGACAGTTTAGTAAATGAGCAGTTCTTC.

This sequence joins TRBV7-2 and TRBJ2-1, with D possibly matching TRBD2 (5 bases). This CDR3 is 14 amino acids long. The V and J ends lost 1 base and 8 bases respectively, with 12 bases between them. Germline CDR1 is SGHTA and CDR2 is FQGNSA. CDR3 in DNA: TGTGCCAGCAGCTTAGAAGGCCCGAGGGATGAGCAGTTCTTC. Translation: CASSLEGPRDEQFF.

The CDR3 DNA follows: TGTGCCAGCAGCTTAGCGGGGTACGCGTCCCAGTACTTC. Translating gives CASSLAGYASQYF. The V and J genes are TRBV11-2 and TRBJ2-5, with D maybe TRBD2 (5 bases). CDR1 SGHAT and CDR2 FQNNGV come from the germline V gene. Trimming took off 1 base at V and 9 bases at J, with 12 bases between the two ends. The CDR3 has 13 amino acids.